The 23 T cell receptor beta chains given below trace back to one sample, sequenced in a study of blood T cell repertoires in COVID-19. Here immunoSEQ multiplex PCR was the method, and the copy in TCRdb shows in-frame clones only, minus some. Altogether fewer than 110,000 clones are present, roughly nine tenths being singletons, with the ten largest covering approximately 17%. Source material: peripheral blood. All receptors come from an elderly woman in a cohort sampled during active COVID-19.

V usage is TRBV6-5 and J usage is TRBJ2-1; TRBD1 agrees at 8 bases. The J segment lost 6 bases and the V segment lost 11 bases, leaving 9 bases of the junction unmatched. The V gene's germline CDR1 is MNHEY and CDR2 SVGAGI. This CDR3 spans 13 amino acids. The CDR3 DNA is TGTGCCTACGCGGGACAGGCTCGCAATGAGCAGTTCTTC. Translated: CAYAGQARNEQFF.

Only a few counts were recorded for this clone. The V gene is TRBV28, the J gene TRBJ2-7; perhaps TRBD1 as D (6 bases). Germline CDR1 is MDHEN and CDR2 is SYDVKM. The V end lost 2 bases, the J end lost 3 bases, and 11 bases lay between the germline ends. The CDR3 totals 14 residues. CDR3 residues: CASSLLGARYEQYF. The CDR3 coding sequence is TGTGCCAGCAGTTTACTGGGGGCCCGCTACGAGCAGTACTTC.

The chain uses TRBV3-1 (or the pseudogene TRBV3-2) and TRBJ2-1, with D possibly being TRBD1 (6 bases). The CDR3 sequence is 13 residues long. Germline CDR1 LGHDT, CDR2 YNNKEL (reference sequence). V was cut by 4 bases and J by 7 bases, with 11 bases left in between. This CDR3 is CASSLGHRNEQFF. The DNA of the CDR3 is TGTGCCAGCAGCCTGGGACACCGGAATGAGCAGTTCTTC.

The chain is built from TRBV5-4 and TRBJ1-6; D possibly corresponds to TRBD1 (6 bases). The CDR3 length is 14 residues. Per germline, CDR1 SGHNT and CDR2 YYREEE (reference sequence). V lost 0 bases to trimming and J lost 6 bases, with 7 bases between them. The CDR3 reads CASSLARGNSPLHF. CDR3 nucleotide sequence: TGTGCCAGCAGCTTGGCCAGGGGTAATTCACCCCTCCACTTT.

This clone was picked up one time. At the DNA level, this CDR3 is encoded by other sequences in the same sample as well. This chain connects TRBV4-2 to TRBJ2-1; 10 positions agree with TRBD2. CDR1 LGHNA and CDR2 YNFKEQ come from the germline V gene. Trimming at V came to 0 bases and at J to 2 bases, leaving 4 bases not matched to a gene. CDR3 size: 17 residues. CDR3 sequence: CASSQEGLAGAYNEQFF. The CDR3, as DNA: TGTGCCAGCAGCCAAGAGGGCCTAGCGGGAGCCTACAATGAGCAGTTCTTC.

CDR3 region: CAISEGSSYEQYF. The CDR3 bases are TGTGCCATCAGTGAGGGCAGCTCCTACGAGCAGTACTTC. The chain recombines TRBV10-3 with TRBJ2-7; D is unclear. V was cut by 2 bases and J by 0 bases, with 5 bases left in between. Germline V lookup: CDR1 ENHRY, CDR2 SYGVKD. The CDR3 has 13 amino acids.

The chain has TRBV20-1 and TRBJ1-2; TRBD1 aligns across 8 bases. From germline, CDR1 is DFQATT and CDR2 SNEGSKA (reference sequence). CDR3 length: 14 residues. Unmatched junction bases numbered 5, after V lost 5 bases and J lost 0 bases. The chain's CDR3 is CSAGDRGPNYGYTF. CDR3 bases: TGCAGTGCTGGTGACAGGGGACCTAACTATGGCTACACCTTC.

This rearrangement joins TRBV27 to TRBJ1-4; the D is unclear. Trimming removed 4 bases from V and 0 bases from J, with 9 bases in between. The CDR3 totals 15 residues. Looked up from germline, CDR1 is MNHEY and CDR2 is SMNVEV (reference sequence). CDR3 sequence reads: CASSSLPATNEKLFF. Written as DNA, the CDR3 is TGTGCCAGCAGTTCCCTCCCCGCAACTAATGAAAAACTGTTTTTT.

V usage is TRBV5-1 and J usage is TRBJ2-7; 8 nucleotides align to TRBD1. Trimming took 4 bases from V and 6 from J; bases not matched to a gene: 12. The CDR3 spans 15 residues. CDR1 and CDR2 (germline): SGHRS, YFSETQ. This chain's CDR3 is CASSLVTGQGGEQYF. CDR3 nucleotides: TGCGCCAGCAGCCTAGTGACTGGACAGGGAGGCGAGCAGTACTTC.

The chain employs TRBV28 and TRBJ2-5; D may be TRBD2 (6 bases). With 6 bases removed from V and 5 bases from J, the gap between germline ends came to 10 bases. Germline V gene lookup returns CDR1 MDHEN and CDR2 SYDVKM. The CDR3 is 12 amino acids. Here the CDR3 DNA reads TGTGCCAGCAGATCTAGCGACGAGACCCAGTACTTC. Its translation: CASRSSDETQYF.

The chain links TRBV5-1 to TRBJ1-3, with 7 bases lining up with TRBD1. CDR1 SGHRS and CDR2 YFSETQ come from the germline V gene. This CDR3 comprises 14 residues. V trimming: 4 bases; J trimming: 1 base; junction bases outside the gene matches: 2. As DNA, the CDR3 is TGCGCCAGCAGCCCGGGACAGTCTGGAAACACCATATATTTT. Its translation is CASSPGQSGNTIYF.

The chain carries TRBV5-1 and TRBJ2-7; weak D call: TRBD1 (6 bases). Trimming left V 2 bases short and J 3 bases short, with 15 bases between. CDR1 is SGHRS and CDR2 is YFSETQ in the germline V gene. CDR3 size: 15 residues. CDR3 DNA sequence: TGCGCCAGCAGCTTCGGGGACACCCGGAACTACGAGCAGTACTTC. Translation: CASSFGDTRNYEQYF. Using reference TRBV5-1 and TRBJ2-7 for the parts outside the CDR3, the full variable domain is KAGVTQTPRYLIKTRGQQVTLSCSPISGHRSVSWYQQTPGQGLQFLFEYFSETQRNKGNFPGRFSGRQFSNSRSEMNVSTLELGDSALYLCASSFGDTRNYEQYFGPGTRLTVT.

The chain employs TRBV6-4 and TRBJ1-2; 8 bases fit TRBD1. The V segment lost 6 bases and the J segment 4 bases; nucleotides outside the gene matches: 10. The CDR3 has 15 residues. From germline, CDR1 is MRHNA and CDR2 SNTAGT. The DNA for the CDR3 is TGTGCCAGCAGGGAGACGACAGGGGCTCTCTATGGCTACACCTTC. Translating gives CASRETTGALYGYTF.

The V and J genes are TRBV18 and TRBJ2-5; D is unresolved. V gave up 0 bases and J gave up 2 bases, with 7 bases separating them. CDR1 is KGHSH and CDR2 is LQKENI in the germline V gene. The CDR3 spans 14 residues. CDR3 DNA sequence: TGTGCCAGCTCACCACCCGTCCCTCAAGAGACCCAGTACTTC. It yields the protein CASSPPVPQETQYF.

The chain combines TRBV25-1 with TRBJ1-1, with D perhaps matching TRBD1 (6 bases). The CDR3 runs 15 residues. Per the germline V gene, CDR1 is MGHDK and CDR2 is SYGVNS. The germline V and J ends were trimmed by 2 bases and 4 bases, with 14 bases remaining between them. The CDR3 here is CASSELQGISTEAFF. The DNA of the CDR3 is TGTGCCAGCAGTGAACTCCAGGGGATCTCCACTGAAGCTTTCTTT.

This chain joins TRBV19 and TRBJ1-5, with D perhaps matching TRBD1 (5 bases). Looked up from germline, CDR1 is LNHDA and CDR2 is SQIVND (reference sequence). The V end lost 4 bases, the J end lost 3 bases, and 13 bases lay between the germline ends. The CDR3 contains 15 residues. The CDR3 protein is CASSNNGGYNQPQHF. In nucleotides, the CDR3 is TGTGCCAGTAGTAACAACGGGGGTTACAATCAGCCCCAGCATTTT.

CDR3 residues: CATSDPNLYNEQFF. The CDR3 bases are TGTGCCACCAGTGACCCTAATTTGTACAATGAGCAGTTCTTC. This chain uses TRBV24-1 with TRBJ2-1; D is unresolved. This CDR3 spans 14 amino acids. CDR1 KGHDR and CDR2 SFDVKD come from the germline V gene. Between the trimmed V and J ends, which lost 4 bases and 4 bases, there was a span of 10 bases.

CDR3 amino acids: CASSLARLAGGADTQYF. CDR3 nucleotide sequence: TGCGCCAGCAGCTTGGCCCGACTAGCGGGGGGGGCAGATACGCAGTATTTT. The chain recombines TRBV5-1 with TRBJ2-3, with TRBD2 identical over 14 bases. The CDR3 totals 17 residues. Losses at the gene ends were 0 bases for V and 4 bases for J; bases not matched to a gene: 4. CDR1 is SGHRS and CDR2 is YFSETQ in the germline V gene.

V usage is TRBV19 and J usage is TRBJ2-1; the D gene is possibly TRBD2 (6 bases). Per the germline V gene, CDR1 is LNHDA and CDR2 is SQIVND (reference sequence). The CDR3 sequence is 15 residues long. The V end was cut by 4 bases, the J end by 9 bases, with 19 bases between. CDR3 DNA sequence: TGTGCCAGTAGTAGGCGGGACTCGACGGTGGGTGAGCAGTTCTTC. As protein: CASSRRDSTVGEQFF.

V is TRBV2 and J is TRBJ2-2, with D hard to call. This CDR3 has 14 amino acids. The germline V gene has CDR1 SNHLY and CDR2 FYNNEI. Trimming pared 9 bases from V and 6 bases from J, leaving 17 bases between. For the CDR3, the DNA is TGTGCCAGGTCCCCGACGGTGGGCTCCGGGGAGCTGTTTTTT. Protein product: CARSPTVGSGELFF.

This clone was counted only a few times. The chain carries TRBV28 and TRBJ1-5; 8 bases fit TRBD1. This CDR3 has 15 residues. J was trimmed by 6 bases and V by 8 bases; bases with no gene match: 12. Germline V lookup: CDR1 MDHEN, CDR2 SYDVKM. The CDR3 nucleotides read TGTGCCAGCGGGCGCCGGACAGGGTCGGCTCAGCCCCAGCATTTT. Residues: CASGRRTGSAQPQHF.

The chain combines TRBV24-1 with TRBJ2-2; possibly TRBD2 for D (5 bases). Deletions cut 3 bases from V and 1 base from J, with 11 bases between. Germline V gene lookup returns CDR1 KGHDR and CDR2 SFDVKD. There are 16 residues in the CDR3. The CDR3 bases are TGTGCCACCAGTGATCCCGGGGATGTGAACACCGGGGAGCTGTTTTTT. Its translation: CATSDPGDVNTGELFF.

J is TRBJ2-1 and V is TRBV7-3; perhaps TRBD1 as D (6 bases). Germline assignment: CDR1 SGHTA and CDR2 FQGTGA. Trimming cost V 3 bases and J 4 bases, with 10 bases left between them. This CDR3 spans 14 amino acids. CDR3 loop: CASSFGQGYNEQFF. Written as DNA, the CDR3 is TGTGCCAGCAGCTTCGGGCAGGGGTACAATGAGCAGTTCTTC.